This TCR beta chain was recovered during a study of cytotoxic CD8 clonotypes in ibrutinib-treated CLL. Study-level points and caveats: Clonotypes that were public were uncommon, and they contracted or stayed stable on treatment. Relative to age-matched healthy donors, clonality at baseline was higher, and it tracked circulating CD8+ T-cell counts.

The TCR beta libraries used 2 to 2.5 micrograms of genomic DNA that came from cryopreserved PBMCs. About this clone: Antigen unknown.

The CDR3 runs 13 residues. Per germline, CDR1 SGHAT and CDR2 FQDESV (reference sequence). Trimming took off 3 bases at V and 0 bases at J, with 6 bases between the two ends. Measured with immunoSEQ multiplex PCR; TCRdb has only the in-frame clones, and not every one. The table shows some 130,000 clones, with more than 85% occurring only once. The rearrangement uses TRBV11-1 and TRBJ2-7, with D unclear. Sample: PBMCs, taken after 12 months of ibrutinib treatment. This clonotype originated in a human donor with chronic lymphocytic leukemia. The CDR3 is CASSLGISYEQYF. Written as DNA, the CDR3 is TGTGCCAGCAGCTTGGGCATCTCCTACGAGCAGTACTTC.